This TCR delta chain was identified in a study of gamma-delta T cells after stem cell transplantation. TCRdb re-identified clones in the RT-PCR reads via CATT. Of some 16,000 delta-chain clones listed, 9.4% are singletons. Germline V lookup: CDR1 GEAIGNYY, CDR2 EKD. With V trimmed by 2 bases and J by 4 bases, 27 bases remained unmatched. The CDR3 runs to 22 residues. A few counts support this clone. This DNA translates differently at residue 16 from the TCRdb protein, which is that of a much larger clone; a read error is likely, and the protein shown is the DNA's own translation. This rearrangement joins TRDV2 to TRDJ1; TRDD3 agrees at 10 bases. The sample was gamma-delta T cells. This TCR was recovered from a human donor. It is not recorded whose cells these are; they may come from a transplant donor. Here the CDR3 reads CACDKIPTSVLGDNREDDKLIF. In DNA, the CDR3 is TGTGCCTGTGACAAGATTCCTACCTCGGTCCTGGGGGATAACAGAGAGGACGATAAACTCATCTTT.